The rows below give T cell receptor beta chains drawn from one sample of a study of beta chain features in type 1 diabetes. Using immunoSEQ multiplex PCR, the repertoire was profiled, and TCRdb retains in-frame clones only, with some absent. The data show around 500,000 clones, about an eighth seen once. The sample taken for sequencing was naive CD4+ T cells from blood. Receptors originate from a woman under 30 in good health. CDR3s include the opening cysteine and the closing phenylalanine or tryptophan. D genes are given only for firm matches. For some rows the clone size is stated as once, few or many, or as a class when expanded; others skip it.

j_call | clone_size | d_call | v_call | cdr3_nt | cdr3_aa
TRBJ2-6 | few | NA | TRBV5-1 | TGCGCCAGCAGCTCAGAGGGATCAGGGGCCAACGTCCTGACTTTC | CASSSEGSGANVLTF
TRBJ2-4 | NA | NA | TRBV15 | TGTGCCACCAGCAGAGATCTGGGTACCCTAGGAGCCAAAAACATTCAGTACTTC | CATSRDLGTLGAKNIQYF
TRBJ1-4 | NA | NA | TRBV7-9 | TGTGCCAGCAGCTTAGATGCGGGAGTTGGGGAAAAACTGTTTTTT | CASSLDAGVGEKLFF
TRBJ1-1 | few | NA | TRBV11-2 | TGTGCCAGCAGCCCTCGGACGGGAAACACTGAAGCTTTCTTT | CASSPRTGNTEAFF
TRBJ1-5 | NA | NA | TRBV14 | TGTGCCAGCAGCCTTTATGGGGATCAGCCCCAGCATTTT | CASSLYGDQPQHF
TRBJ2-5 | many | NA | TRBV15 | TGTGCCACCAGCAGAGGGTTAGGCGAGACCCAGTACTTC | CATSRGLGETQYF
TRBJ2-7 | NA | NA | TRBV7-2 | TGTGCCAGCAGCCCGGAAAGGGCTAGCGCGGCCTACGAGCAGTACTTC | CASSPERASAAYEQYF
TRBJ2-1 | NA | NA | TRBV18 | TGTGCCAGCTCACCCCAGGAGGAGCAGTTCTTC | CASSPQEEQFF
TRBJ2-7 | NA | NA | TRBV30 | TGTGCCTGGCAGAAGTCCTACGAGCAGTACTTC | CAWQKSYEQYF
TRBJ1-1 | few | NA | TRBV30 | TGTGCCTGGGCGCGGGGCCCGAACACTGAAGCTTTCTTT | CAWARGPNTEAFF
TRBJ2-3 | NA | NA | TRBV7-2 | TGTGCCAGCAGCTTAAGGGCTAGCACAGATACGCAGTATTTT | CASSLRASTDTQYF
TRBJ2-4 | NA | NA | TRBV10-3 | TGTGCCATCAGTGAGATTGGGTCCACAAACATTCAGTACTTC | CAISEIGSTNIQYF
TRBJ2-3 | NA | TRBD2 | TRBV5-1 | TGCGCCAGCAGCTTGATGGTGGTCACTAGCGTCACAGATACGCAGTATTTT | CASSLMVVTSVTDTQYF
TRBJ2-1 | few | NA | TRBV7-2 | TGTGCCAGCAGCCCACCCCGGCAGGCGAATGAGCAGTTCTTC | CASSPPRQANEQFF
TRBJ2-5 | NA | NA | TRBV7-3 | TGTGCCAGCAGCCCAGGAGGAAAACAAGAGACCCAGTACTTC | CASSPGGKQETQYF
TRBJ1-2 | NA | TRBD1 | TRBV13 | TGTGCCAGCAGCTTATTTGACAGGGAATACTATGGCTACACCTTC | CASSLFDREYYGYTF
TRBJ1-2 | few | NA | TRBV30 | TGTGCCTGGAGCACAGGGAACTATGGCTACACCTTC | CAWSTGNYGYTF
TRBJ2-1 | NA | NA | TRBV4-1 | TGCGCCAGCCGCCCAGGAGGGGTCAATGAGCAGTTCTTC | CASRPGGVNEQFF
TRBJ2-7 | NA | NA | TRBV20-1 | TGCAGTGCTAGAGAGTGGGGGGAGCAGTACTTC | CSAREWGEQYF
TRBJ2-7 | NA | NA | TRBV7-8 | TGTGCCAGCAGCTTAGCGGGGTCTCTCGAGCAGTACTTC | CASSLAGSLEQYF
TRBJ1-2 | few | NA | TRBV30 | TGTGCCTGGAGCGTAGGGTATGGCTACACCTTC | CAWSVGYGYTF
TRBJ1-1 | NA | NA | TRBV5-1 | TGCGCCAGCAGCTTGGTGGCAGGTATAACTGAAGCTTTCTTT | CASSLVAGITEAFF
TRBJ1-6 | NA | NA | TRBV6-5 | TGTGCCAGCAGTCCGGGACGTTGGGATTCACCCCTCCACTTT | CASSPGRWDSPLHF
TRBJ1-1 | NA | TRBD1 | TRBV5-6 | TGTGCCAGCAGCTCGAGACAGGGGGCTAGATTGGGCACTGAAGCTTTCTTT | CASSSRQGARLGTEAFF